These T cell receptor beta chains were read from a single sample in a study of CD8 T cells in Susac syndrome. TCRdb re-called the immunoSEQ multiplex PCR reads through MiXCR, storing one row per CDR3 protein. The top ten clones hold about 0.19% of a sample with about 150,000 distinct CDR3 sequences, around 95% of them seen once. Sequenced material: CD8+ T cells from PBMCs. The receptors come from a human donor with multiple sclerosis. CDR3s include the opening cysteine and the closing phenylalanine or tryptophan. The D gene is left open where the match is weak. Size tells how often a clone was seen (once, few, many) or the class of an expanded clone, and some rows leave it out.

v_call: TRBV12-5; j_call: TRBJ1-1; clone_size: .; d_call: TRBD1; cdr3_aa: CASGFWDRINTEAFF; cdr3_nt: TGTGCTAGTGGTTTCTGGGACAGGATCAACACTGAAGCTTTCTTT
v_call: TRBV5-6; j_call: TRBJ2-5; clone_size: once; d_call: .; cdr3_aa: CASSSWDIIIAETQYF; cdr3_nt: TGTGCCAGCAGCAGTTGGGACATTATCATAGCGGAGACCCAGTACTTC
v_call: TRBV29-1; j_call: TRBJ2-7; clone_size: .; d_call: TRBD1; cdr3_aa: CSVEVGTGVGYEQYF; cdr3_nt: TGCAGCGTTGAAGTAGGGACAGGGGTAGGTTACGAGCAGTACTTC
v_call: TRBV3-1; j_call: TRBJ1-4; clone_size: .; d_call: TRBD1; cdr3_aa: CASSQNFGQGLDRDEKLFF; cdr3_nt: TGTGCCAGCAGCCAAAACTTTGGACAGGGGTTGGATCGAGATGAAAAACTGTTTTTT
v_call: TRBV19; j_call: TRBJ1-2; clone_size: once; d_call: .; cdr3_aa: CASSIDPWTDYGYTF; cdr3_nt: TGTGCCAGTAGTATAGATCCCTGGACGGACTATGGCTACACCTTC
v_call: TRBV18; j_call: TRBJ1-5; clone_size: .; d_call: .; cdr3_aa: CASSPLRRVQPQHF; cdr3_nt: TGTGCCAGCTCACCACTGAGGAGGGTTCAGCCCCAGCATTTT
v_call: TRBV13; j_call: TRBJ2-1; clone_size: .; d_call: TRBD2; cdr3_aa: CASSLGRGRYEQFF; cdr3_nt: TGTGCCAGCAGCTTAGGGCGGGGGAGATATGAGCAGTTCTTC
v_call: TRBV5-4; j_call: TRBJ2-1; clone_size: few; d_call: TRBD2; cdr3_aa: CASSLGDYHNEQFF; cdr3_nt: TGTGCCAGCAGCTTGGGGGACTACCACAATGAGCAGTTCTTC
v_call: TRBV28; j_call: TRBJ2-7; clone_size: .; d_call: .; cdr3_aa: CASSFGGGPYEQYF; cdr3_nt: TGTGCCAGCAGTTTTGGGGGGGGGCCCTACGAGCAGTACTTC
v_call: TRBV27; j_call: TRBJ1-5; clone_size: .; d_call: .; cdr3_aa: CASSPFGDQPQHF; cdr3_nt: TGTGCCAGCAGTCCGTTCGGGGATCAGCCCCAGCATTTT
v_call: TRBV12-3/TRBV12-4; j_call: TRBJ1-2; clone_size: .; d_call: .; cdr3_aa: CASSLIGERDIYGYTF; cdr3_nt: TGTGCCAGCAGTTTAATAGGGGAAAGAGACATCTATGGCTACACCTTC
v_call: TRBV9; j_call: TRBJ1-4; clone_size: .; d_call: .; cdr3_aa: CASSSDGGGEKLFF; cdr3_nt: TGTGCCAGCTCATCGGACGGCGGAGGGGAAAAACTGTTTTTT
v_call: TRBV6-5; j_call: TRBJ1-2; clone_size: .; d_call: .; cdr3_aa: CASSYTAERHPNYGYTF; cdr3_nt: TGTGCCAGCAGTTACACGGCCGAGCGCCACCCTAACTATGGCTACACCTTC
v_call: TRBV7-9; j_call: TRBJ1-6; clone_size: once; d_call: .; cdr3_aa: CASGRFDSPLHF; cdr3_nt: TGTGCCAGCGGGCGATTCGATTCACCCCTCCACTTT
v_call: TRBV7-9; j_call: TRBJ2-1; clone_size: few; d_call: .; cdr3_aa: CASSPNYNEQFF; cdr3_nt: TGTGCCAGCAGCCCCAACTACAATGAGCAGTTCTTC
v_call: TRBV13; j_call: TRBJ1-1; clone_size: .; d_call: .; cdr3_aa: CASSQGESTEAFF; cdr3_nt: TGTGCCAGCAGTCAGGGAGAGAGCACTGAAGCTTTCTTT